This is a list of T cell receptor beta chains from one sample in a study of T cell responses to AZD1222 COVID-19 vaccine. Clones were sequenced by immunoSEQ multiplex PCR, and TCRdb holds only the in-frame ones, with some missing. The table includes about 140,000 clones, approximately 95% detected once. The specimen comprised peripheral blood, sampled on day 0 of MenACWY control vaccination. These TCRs come from an adult in good health. Both conserved end residues are part of each CDR3.

J gene,V gene,CDR3 protein
TRBJ1-1,TRBV27,CASSLFLGAVTEAFF
TRBJ2-1,TRBV10-3,CAISDERGRSNEQFF
TRBJ1-5,TRBV5-5,CASSPTGGSNQPQHF
TRBJ1-2,TRBV2,CASSTVNYGYTF
TRBJ2-1,TRBV6-2/TRBV6-3,CASSYEVAGSYEQFF
TRBJ1-2,TRBV24-1,CATSDLQGGSSGYTF
TRBJ1-1,TRBV6-1,CASSEVGNTEAFF
TRBJ2-7,TRBV5-6,CASSSGSYEQYF
TRBJ2-1,TRBV5-1,CASSLAPGLTNEQFF
TRBJ2-7,TRBV18,CASSLSQGAYEQYF
TRBJ1-2,TRBV6-5,CASTPGAERGGYTF
TRBJ1-1,TRBV3-1/TRBV3-2,CASSQQGQGRTEAFF
TRBJ2-5,TRBV7-2,CASSLNRGSVETQYF
TRBJ1-1,TRBV5-1,CASSLGDGGTEAFF
TRBJ1-2,TRBV28,CASSDWNRGKPYGYTF
TRBJ2-1,TRBV5-4,CASSLGLAGGTLPNEQFF
TRBJ1-1,TRBV25-1,CASSEYEGRGTEAFF
TRBJ2-1,TRBV11-2,CASSYVAGVGDEQFF
TRBJ2-6,TRBV19,CASRGPGTDFSGANVLTF
TRBJ2-7,TRBV7-8,CASSLGLAGNYEQYF